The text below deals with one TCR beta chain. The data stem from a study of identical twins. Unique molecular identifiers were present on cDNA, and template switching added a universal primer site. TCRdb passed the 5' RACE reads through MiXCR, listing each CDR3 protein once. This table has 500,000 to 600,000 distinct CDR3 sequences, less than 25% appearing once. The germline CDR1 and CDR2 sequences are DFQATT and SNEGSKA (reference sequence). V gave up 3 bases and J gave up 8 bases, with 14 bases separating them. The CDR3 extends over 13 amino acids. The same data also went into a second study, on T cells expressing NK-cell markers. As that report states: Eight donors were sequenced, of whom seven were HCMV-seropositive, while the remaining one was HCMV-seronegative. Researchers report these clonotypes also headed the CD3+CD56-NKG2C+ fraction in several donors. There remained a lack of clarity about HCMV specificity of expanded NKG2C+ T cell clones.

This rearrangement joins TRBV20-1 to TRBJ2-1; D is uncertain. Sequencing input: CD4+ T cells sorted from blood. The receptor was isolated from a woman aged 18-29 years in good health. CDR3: CSASELYPDEQFF. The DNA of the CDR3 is TGCAGTGCTAGTGAGTTATACCCGGATGAGCAGTTCTTC.